Below are 21 T cell receptor beta chains sequenced from a single sample in a study of identical twins. TCRdb re-called the 5' RACE reads with MiXCR, one entry per CDR3 protein. The table lists some 690,000 distinct CDR3 sequences, 21% of them singletons, with more than 4% in the top ten. These data also formed part of another study, on T cells expressing NK-cell markers.

The sample taken for sequencing was PBMCs. The origin of the receptors is a woman between 18 and 29 years old in good health.

The chain employs TRBV12-3 or TRBV12-4 and TRBJ1-5; 8 positions agree with TRBD1. This CDR3 comprises 14 residues. V shed 4 bases and J 5 bases; nucleotides not matched to a gene: 4. The CDR3: CASSYTGGDQPQHF. CDR3 in DNA: TGTGCCAGCAGTTATACAGGGGGTGATCAGCCCCAGCATTTT.

The chain employs TRBV12-3 or TRBV12-4 and TRBJ2-1; 7 nucleotides align to TRBD2. This CDR3 contains 17 residues. V gave up 7 bases and J gave up 7 bases; unmatched junction bases: 19. CDR3 sequence reads: CASMPHLGVGGRNEQFF. The CDR3 coding sequence is TGTGCCAGCATGCCTCATCTAGGGGTGGGGGGGAGGAATGAGCAGTTCTTC.

Worth noting for this clonotype: The conserved final phenylalanine or tryptophan is absent from the CDR3, which likely points to a read error. The V gene is TRBV12-5, the J gene TRBJ2-3; D ambiguous. There are 14 residues in the CDR3. Per the germline V gene, CDR1 is LGHNT and CDR2 is FRNRAP. Trimming pared 2 bases from V and 0 bases from J, leaving 6 bases between. The CDR3 region has the DNA TGTGCTAGTGGTTTGTCTTCCAGCACAGATACGCAGTATATT. Residues: CASGLSSSTDTQYI.

This clonotype was observed a few times. The chain joins TRBV5-6 to TRBJ2-1; a weak D match, TRBD2 (5 bases). Germline assignment: CDR1 SGHDT and CDR2 YYEEEE. This CDR3 has 15 residues. Trimming removed 4 bases at V and 9 bases at J, with 20 bases between. Here the CDR3 DNA reads TGTGCCAGCAGCACCGGACTTAAACTAGTAATTGAGCAGTTCTTC. Protein: CASSTGLKLVIEQFF. Supplemented by reference TRBV5-6 and TRBJ2-1, the full variable domain reads DAGVTQSPTHLIKTRGQQVTLRCSPKSGHDTVSWYQQALGQGPQFIFQYYEEEERQRGNFPDRFSGHQFPNYSSELNVNALLLGDSALYLCASSTGLKLVIEQFFGPGTRLTVL.

The V gene is TRBV10-1, the J gene TRBJ2-5; 11 nucleotides agree with TRBD1. The V gene end was trimmed by 4 bases and the J gene end by 1 base; junction bases not matched to a gene: 2. The CDR3 covers 15 residues. Germline V CDR1 and CDR2: WNHNN, SYGVQD (reference sequence). The chain's CDR3 is CASSAGTGGQETQYF. The CDR3 nucleotides are TGCGCCAGCAGTGCCGGGACAGGGGGCCAAGAGACCCAGTACTTC.

The gene calls are TRBV4-3 and TRBJ2-5, with D perhaps TRBD1 (6 bases). Trimming stripped 0 bases from V and 5 bases from J, with 10 bases between. The CDR3 contains 14 residues. Looked up from germline, CDR1 is LGHNA and CDR2 is YSLEER. The CDR3 coding sequence is TGCGCCAGCAGCCAAGACAGGGGAGAGGAGACCCAGTACTTC. Its translation: CASSQDRGEETQYF.

The chain combines TRBV20-1 with TRBJ1-5; 8 bases fit TRBD1. J lost 4 bases, V lost 0 bases, and 8 bases had no gene match. There are 16 residues in the CDR3. The germline CDR1 and CDR2 sequences are DFQATT and SNEGSKA (reference sequence). In DNA form, the CDR3 reads TGCAGTGCTAGAGAGAGGACAGGGAGGGTGAATCAGCCCCAGCATTTT. This sequence encodes CSARERTGRVNQPQHF.

Many counts were recorded for this clonotype. This chain joins TRBV12-3 or TRBV12-4 and TRBJ2-3; 10 bases line up with TRBD2. The CDR3 covers 14 residues. The J segment lost 1 base and the V segment lost 6 bases, leaving 1 base of the junction unmatched. CDR3 in DNA: TGTGCCAGCAGCACTAGCGGGGGCACAGATACGCAGTATTTT. Translating it yields CASSTSGGTDTQYF.

There are many counts of this clonotype. The chain has TRBV6-2 or TRBV6-3 and TRBJ1-1; TRBD1 matches at 7 bases. Germline loops: CDR1 MNHEY, CDR2 SVGEGT. The V segment lost 6 bases and the J segment 2 bases; nucleotides outside the gene matches: 3. The CDR3 runs 13 residues. The CDR3 region has the DNA TGTGCCAGCAGCGACAGGGAAAACACTGAAGCTTTCTTT. This codes for CASSDRENTEAFF.

The rearrangement links TRBV7-2 to TRBJ1-1; a weak D match, TRBD1 (5 bases). The V end was cut by 4 bases, the J end by 4 bases, with 10 bases between. CDR3 length equals 13 residues. In germline, CDR1 is SGHTA, CDR2 FQGNSA. This CDR3 is CASSSRQSTEAFF. CDR3 nucleotide sequence: TGTGCCAGCAGCTCCCGACAGAGCACTGAAGCTTTCTTT.

The chain employs TRBV14 and TRBJ2-1; 8 bases line up with TRBD2. CDR1 SGHDN and CDR2 FVKESK come from the germline V gene. V shed 2 bases and J 2 bases; nucleotides not matched to a gene: 2. The CDR3 spans 15 residues. CDR3 amino acids: CASSQTSGTYNEQFF. The CDR3 region has the DNA TGTGCCAGCAGCCAAACTAGCGGCACCTACAATGAGCAGTTCTTC.

This clonotype was found a few times. The chain has TRBV29-1 and TRBJ1-2; possibly TRBD1 for D (5 bases). Germline CDR1 SQVTM, CDR2 ANQGSEA. V lost 1 base, J lost 2 bases, and 14 bases lay in between. This CDR3 has 15 residues. CDR3 protein: CSVEGSVGANYGYTF. In DNA form, the CDR3 reads TGCAGCGTTGAAGGATCAGTCGGGGCCAACTATGGCTACACCTTC.

J is TRBJ1-2 and V is TRBV10-3; 7 nucleotides agree with TRBD1. Germline lookup yields CDR1 ENHRY and CDR2 SYGVKD. This CDR3 contains 14 residues. Trimming at V came to 5 bases and at J to 2 bases, leaving 5 bases not matched to a gene. CDR3 loop: CAISTGVLNYGYTF. CDR3 coding DNA: TGTGCCATCAGTACAGGGGTGTTAAACTATGGCTACACCTTC.

This clonotype has more than one count but fewer than ten. CDR3 residues: CATSRDGGRFGNEQFF. The CDR3 DNA sequence: TGTGCCACCAGCAGAGACGGCGGGAGGTTCGGCAATGAGCAGTTCTTC. The chain joins TRBV15 to TRBJ2-1; 8 bases are shared with TRBD2. V was clipped by 0 bases and J by 6 bases; unmatched bases: 7. The CDR3 spans 16 residues. CDR1 and CDR2 (germline): LNHNV, YYDKDF (reference sequence).

This clonotype was counted only a few times. V is TRBV2 and J is TRBJ1-6, with D unclear. The CDR3 has 15 residues. Germline CDR1 and CDR2: SNHLY and FYNNEI. Trimming cost V 2 bases and J 7 bases, with 12 bases left between them. This CDR3 reads CASSEPGLNNSPLHF. In DNA, the CDR3 is TGTGCCAGCAGTGAACCGGGGTTAAACAATTCACCCCTCCACTTT.

The J gene is TRBJ2-4, the V gene TRBV29-1, with D possibly TRBD1 on 5 matching bases. Trimming removed 6 bases from V and 7 bases from J, with 16 bases in between. The CDR3 covers 13 residues. Germline CDR1 reads SQVTM; CDR2 reads ANQGSEA. CDR3 bases: TGCAGCGTGGGGCTTGGGGCCCCGAACATTCAGTACTTC. Amino acid sequence: CSVGLGAPNIQYF.

The chain carries TRBV29-1 and TRBJ2-5; D is possibly TRBD2 (7 bases). This CDR3 region has 12 residues. Germline V gives CDR1 SQVTM, CDR2 ANQGSEA. The V end lost 5 bases, the J end lost 5 bases, and 12 bases lay between the germline ends. CDR3 region: CSVKGGDETQYF. DNA of the CDR3: TGCAGCGTTAAAGGGGGGGACGAGACCCAGTACTTC.

The CDR3 loop is CASGDPGGANVLTF. The CDR3 region has the DNA TGCGCCAGCGGGGATCCCGGAGGGGCCAACGTCCTGACTTTC. The V gene is TRBV5-1, the J gene TRBJ2-6; no reliable D call. Germline values: CDR1 SGHRS, CDR2 YFSETQ. Trimming pared 7 bases from V and 4 bases from J, leaving 12 bases between. CDR3 length: 14 residues.

In this sample, this clonotype turned up a few times. The chain links TRBV29-1 to TRBJ2-2, with a tentative D call TRBD1 (6 bases). Germline V gene sequence: CDR1 SQVTM, CDR2 ANQGSEA. The CDR3 extends over 14 amino acids. V lost 7 bases and J 3 bases, leaving 15 bases between the germline ends. CDR3 protein: CSALGHQDTGELFF. The CDR3 DNA reads TGCAGCGCCTTGGGACATCAGGACACCGGGGAGCTGTTTTTT.

This clonotype was seen more than once but under ten times. The chain recombines TRBV6-4 with TRBJ1-2; 10 bases align to TRBD1. CDR1 is MRHNA, CDR2 SNTAGT, per germline. This CDR3 has 16 amino acids. V dropped 5 bases and J dropped 6; count of bases not matched to a gene: 12. The CDR3 DNA follows: TGTGCCAGCAGTCAATGGACAGGGGGAGGACGCGATGGCTACACCTTC. It is translated as CASSQWTGGGRDGYTF.

This clonotype has more than one count but fewer than ten. This chain links TRBV20-1 with TRBJ2-3; D is unclear. Trimming took 5 bases from V and 5 from J, leaving 11 bases between them. This CDR3 has 12 residues. CDR1 is DFQATT and CDR2 is SNEGSKA in the germline V gene (reference sequence). The DNA for the CDR3 is TGCAGTGCTGGACGCCTAGGAGATACGCAGTATTTT. Translation: CSAGRLGDTQYF.